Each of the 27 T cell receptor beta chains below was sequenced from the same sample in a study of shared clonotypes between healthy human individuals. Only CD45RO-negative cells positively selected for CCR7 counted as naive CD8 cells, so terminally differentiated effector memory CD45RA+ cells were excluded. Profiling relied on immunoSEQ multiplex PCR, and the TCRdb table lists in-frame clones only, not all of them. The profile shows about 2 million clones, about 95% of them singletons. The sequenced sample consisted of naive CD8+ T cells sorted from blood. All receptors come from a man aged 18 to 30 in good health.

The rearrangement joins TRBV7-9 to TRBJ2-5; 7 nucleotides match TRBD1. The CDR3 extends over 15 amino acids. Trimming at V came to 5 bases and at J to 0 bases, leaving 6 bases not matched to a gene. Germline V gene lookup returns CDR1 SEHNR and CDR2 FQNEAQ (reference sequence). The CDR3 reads CASSQRDSNQETQYF. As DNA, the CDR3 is TGTGCCAGCAGCCAACGGGACAGCAACCAAGAGACCCAGTACTTC.

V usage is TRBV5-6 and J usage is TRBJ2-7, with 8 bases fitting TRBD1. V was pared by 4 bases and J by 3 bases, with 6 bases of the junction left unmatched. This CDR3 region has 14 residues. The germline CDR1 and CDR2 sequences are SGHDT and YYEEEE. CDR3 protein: CASSTKQGDYEQYF. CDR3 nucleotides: TGTGCCAGCAGCACAAAACAGGGGGACTACGAGCAGTACTTC.

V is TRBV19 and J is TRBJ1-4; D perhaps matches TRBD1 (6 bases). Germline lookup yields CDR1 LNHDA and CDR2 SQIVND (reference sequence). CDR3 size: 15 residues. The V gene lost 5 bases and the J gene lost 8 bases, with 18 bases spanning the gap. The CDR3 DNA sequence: TGTGCCAGTAGTTCCCCCCCGGCAGGGGAGGAAAAACTGTTTTTT. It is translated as CASSSPPAGEEKLFF.

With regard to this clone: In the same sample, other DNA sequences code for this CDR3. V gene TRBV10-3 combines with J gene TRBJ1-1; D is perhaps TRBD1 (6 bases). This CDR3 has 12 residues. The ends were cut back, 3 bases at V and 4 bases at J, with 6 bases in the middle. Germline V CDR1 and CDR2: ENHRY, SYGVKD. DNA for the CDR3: TGTGCCATCAGTGAAGGGGGCACTGAAGCTTTCTTT. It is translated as CAISEGGTEAFF.

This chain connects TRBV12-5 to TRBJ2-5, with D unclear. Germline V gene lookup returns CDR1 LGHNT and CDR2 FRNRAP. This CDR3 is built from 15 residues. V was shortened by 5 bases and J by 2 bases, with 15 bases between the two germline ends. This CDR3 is CASGPEQSIQETQYF. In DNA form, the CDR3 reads TGTGCTAGTGGTCCTGAGCAGTCAATTCAAGAGACCCAGTACTTC. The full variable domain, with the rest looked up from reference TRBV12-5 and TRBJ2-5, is DARVTQTPRHKVTEMGQEVTMRCQPILGHNTVFWYRQTMMQGLELLAYFRNRAPLDDSGMPKDRFSAEMPDATLATLKIQPSEPRDSAVYFCASGPEQSIQETQYFGPGTRLLVL.

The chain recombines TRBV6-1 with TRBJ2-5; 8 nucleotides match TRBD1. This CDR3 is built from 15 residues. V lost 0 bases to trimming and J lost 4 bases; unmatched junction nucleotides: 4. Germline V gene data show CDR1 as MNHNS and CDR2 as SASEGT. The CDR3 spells CASSEAWTGSETQYF. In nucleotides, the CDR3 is TGTGCCAGCAGTGAAGCTTGGACAGGGTCAGAGACCCAGTACTTC.

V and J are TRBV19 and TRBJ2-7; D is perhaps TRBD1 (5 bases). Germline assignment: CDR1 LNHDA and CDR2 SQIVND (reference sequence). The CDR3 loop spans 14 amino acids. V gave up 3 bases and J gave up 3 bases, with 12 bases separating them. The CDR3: CASSMGRVGYEQYF. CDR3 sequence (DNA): TGTGCCAGTAGTATGGGCAGGGTAGGCTACGAGCAGTACTTC.

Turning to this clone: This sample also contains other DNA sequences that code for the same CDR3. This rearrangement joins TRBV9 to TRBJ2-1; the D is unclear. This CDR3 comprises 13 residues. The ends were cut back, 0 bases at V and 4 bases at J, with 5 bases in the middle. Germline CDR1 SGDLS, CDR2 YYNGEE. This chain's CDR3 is CASSVVGYNEQFF. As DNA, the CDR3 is TGTGCCAGCAGCGTAGTAGGATACAATGAGCAGTTCTTC.

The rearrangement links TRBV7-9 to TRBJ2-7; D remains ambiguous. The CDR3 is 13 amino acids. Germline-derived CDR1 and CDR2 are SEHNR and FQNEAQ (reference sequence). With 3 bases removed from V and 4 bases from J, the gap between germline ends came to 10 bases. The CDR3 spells CASSFGNTYEQYF. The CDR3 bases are TGTGCCAGCAGCTTCGGTAACACATACGAGCAGTACTTC.

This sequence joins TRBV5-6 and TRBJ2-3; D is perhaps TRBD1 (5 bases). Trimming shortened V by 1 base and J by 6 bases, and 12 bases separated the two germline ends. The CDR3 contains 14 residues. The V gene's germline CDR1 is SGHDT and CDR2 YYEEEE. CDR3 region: CASSLTRERDTQYF. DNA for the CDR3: TGTGCCAGCAGCTTGACCAGGGAAAGGGATACGCAGTATTTT.

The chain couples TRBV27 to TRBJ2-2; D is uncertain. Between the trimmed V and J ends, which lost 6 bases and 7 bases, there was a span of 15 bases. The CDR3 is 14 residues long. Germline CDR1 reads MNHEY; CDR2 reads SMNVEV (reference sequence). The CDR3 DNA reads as TGTGCCAGCAGCCCCCTTAGGAATGGCGGGGAGCTGTTTTTT. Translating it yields CASSPLRNGGELFF.

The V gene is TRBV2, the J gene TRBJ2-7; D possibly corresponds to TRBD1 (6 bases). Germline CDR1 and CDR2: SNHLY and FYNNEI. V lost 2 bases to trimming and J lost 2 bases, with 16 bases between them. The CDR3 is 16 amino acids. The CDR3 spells CASSELSGEGAYEQYF. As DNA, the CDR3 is TGTGCCAGCAGTGAACTATCAGGGGAAGGAGCCTACGAGCAGTACTTC.

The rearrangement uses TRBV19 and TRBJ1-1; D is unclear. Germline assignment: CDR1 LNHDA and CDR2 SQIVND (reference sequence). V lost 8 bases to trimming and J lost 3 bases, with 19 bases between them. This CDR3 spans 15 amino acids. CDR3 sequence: CASGSPGVGYTEAFF. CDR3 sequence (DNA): TGTGCCAGTGGTTCCCCCGGGGTAGGGTACACTGAAGCTTTCTTT. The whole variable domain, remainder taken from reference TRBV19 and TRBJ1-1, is DGGITQSPKYLFRKEGQNVTLSCEQNLNHDAMYWYRQDPGQGLRLIYYSQIVNDFQKGDIAEGYSVSREKKESFPLTVTSAQKNPTAFYLCASGSPGVGYTEAFFGQGTRLTVV.

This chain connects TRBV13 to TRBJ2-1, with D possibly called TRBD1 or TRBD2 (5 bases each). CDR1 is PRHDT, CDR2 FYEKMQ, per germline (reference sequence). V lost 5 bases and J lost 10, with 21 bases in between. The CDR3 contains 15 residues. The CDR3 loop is CASSPSPDRGEEQFF. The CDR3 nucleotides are TGTGCCAGCAGCCCGTCTCCCGATCGAGGGGAGGAGCAGTTCTTC.

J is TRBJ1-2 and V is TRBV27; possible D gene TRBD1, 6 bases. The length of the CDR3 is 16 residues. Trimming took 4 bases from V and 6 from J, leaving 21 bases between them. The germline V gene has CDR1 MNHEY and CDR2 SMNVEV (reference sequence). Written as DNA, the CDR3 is TGTGCCAGCAGTTCCCCAAGACCCGACAGGAGAGATGGCTACACCTTC. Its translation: CASSSPRPDRRDGYTF.

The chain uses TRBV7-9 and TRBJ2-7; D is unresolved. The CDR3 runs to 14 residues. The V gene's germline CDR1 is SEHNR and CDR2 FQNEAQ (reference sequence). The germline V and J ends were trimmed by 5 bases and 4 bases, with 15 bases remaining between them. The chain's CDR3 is CASSPVTGSYEQYF. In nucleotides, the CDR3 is TGTGCCAGCAGCCCCGTGACCGGATCTTACGAGCAGTACTTC.

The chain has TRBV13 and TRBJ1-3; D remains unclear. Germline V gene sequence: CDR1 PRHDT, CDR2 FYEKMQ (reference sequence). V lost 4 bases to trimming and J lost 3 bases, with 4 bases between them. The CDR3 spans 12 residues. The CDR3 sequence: CASSSGGNTIYF. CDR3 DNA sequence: TGTGCCAGCAGCTCCGGTGGAAACACCATATATTTT.

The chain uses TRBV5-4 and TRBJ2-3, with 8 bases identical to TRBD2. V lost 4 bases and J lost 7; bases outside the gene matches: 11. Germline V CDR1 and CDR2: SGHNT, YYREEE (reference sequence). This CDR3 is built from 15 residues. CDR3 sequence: CASSPVGGGGYTQYF. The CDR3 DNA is TGTGCCAGCAGCCCGGTTGGGGGCGGGGGGTATACGCAGTATTTT.

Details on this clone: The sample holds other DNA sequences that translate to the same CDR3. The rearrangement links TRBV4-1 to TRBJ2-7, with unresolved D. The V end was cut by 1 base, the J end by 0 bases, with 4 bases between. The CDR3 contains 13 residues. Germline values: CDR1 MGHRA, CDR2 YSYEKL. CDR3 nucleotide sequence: TGCGCCAGCAGCCAAGTAACCTCCTACGAGCAGTACTTC. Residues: CASSQVTSYEQYF.

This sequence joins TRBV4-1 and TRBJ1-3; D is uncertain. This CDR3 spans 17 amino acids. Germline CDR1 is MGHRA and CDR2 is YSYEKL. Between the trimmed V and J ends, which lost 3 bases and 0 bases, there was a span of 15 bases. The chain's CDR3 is CASSHRDGVISGNTIYF. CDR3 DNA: TGCGCCAGCAGCCATCGCGACGGAGTCATCTCTGGAAACACCATATATTTT.

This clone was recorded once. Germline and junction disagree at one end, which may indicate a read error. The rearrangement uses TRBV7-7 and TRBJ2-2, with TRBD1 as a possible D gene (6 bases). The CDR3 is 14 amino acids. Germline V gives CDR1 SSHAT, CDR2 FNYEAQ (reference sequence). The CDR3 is CASRNEDSTGELFF. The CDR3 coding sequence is TGTGCTAGCAGAAACGAGGACAGTACCGGGGAGCTGTTTTTT.

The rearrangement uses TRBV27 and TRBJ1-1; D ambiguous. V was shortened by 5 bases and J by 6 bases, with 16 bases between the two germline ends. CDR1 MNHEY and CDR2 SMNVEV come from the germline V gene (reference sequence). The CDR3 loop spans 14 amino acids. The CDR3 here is CASSIGGLGAEAFF. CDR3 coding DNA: TGTGCCAGCAGTATTGGCGGCTTGGGCGCTGAAGCTTTCTTT.

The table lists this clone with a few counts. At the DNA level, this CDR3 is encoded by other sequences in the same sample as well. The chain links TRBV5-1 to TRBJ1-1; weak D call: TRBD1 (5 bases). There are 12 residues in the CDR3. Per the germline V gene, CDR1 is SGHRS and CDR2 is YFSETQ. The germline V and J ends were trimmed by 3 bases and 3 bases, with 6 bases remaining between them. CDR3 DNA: TGCGCCAGCAGCTGGGGGGACACTGAAGCTTTCTTT. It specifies CASSWGDTEAFF.

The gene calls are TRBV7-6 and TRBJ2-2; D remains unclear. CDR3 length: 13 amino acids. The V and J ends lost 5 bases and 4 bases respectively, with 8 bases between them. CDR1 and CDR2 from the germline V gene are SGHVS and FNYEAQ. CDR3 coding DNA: TGTGCCAGCAGCCCAGGTTTCACCGGGGAGCTGTTTTTT. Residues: CASSPGFTGELFF.

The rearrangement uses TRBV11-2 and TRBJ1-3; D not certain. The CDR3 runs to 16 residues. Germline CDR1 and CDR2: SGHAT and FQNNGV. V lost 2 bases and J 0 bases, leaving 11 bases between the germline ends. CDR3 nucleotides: TGTGCCAGCAGCTTAACGGCATTCTCCTCTGGAAACACCATATATTTT. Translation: CASSLTAFSSGNTIYF.

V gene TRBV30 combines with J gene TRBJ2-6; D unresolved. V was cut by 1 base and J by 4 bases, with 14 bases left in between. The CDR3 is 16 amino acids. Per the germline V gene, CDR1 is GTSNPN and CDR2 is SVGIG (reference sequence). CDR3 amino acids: CAWSGPQFSGANVLTF. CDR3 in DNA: TGTGCCTGGAGTGGGCCACAGTTCTCCGGGGCCAACGTCCTGACTTTC.

In DNA, the CDR3 is TGTGCCAGCAGCGTGGGACAGGGGGCATACGAGCAGTACTTC. Protein sequence: CASSVGQGAYEQYF. The gene calls are TRBV5-4 and TRBJ2-7; 12 positions match TRBD1. Germline V lookup: CDR1 SGHNT, CDR2 YYREEE (reference sequence). V gave up 4 bases and J gave up 4 bases; unmatched junction bases: 3. This CDR3 has 14 amino acids.